A single sample gave rise to the 9 T cell receptor beta chains below, sequenced in a study of blood T cell repertoires in COVID-19. Sequenced by immunoSEQ multiplex PCR; TCRdb stores in-frame clones only, minus some. The sample gives some 96,000 clones, around four fifths of which show up once; around 10% is in the top ten. Sequencing was done on a sample of peripheral blood. The receptors come from a woman in her 70s with acute or convalescent COVID-19.

The V call is TRBV28, the J call TRBJ1-1; D call uncertain. The CDR3 has 13 residues. The germline CDR1 and CDR2 sequences are MDHEN and SYDVKM. Trimming stripped 6 bases from V and 3 bases from J, with 11 bases between. The CDR3: CASSPGSHTEAFF. Here the CDR3 DNA reads TGTGCCAGCAGCCCCGGGTCCCACACTGAAGCTTTCTTT.

The V gene is TRBV12-5, the J gene TRBJ1-5; no clear D. Germline-derived CDR1 and CDR2 are LGHNT and FRNRAP. The CDR3 runs 15 residues. Trimming took 3 bases from V and 4 from J, leaving 13 bases between them. DNA for the CDR3: TGTGCTAGTGGTTTCTTTCCCCCGGGGAATCAGCCCCAGCATTTT. It yields the protein CASGFFPPGNQPQHF.

This clone was recorded only once. The genes are TRBV27 and TRBJ1-1, with no clear D. The V end was cut by 0 bases, the J end by 1 base, with 9 bases between. From germline, CDR1 is MNHEY and CDR2 SMNVEV (reference sequence). The CDR3 loop spans 15 amino acids. This chain's CDR3 is CASSLSPTPNTEAFF. The DNA for the CDR3 is TGTGCCAGCAGTTTATCCCCGACTCCGAACACTGAAGCTTTCTTT.

The CDR3 reads CASSPRQTHSNQPQHF. The CDR3 DNA sequence: TGTGCCAGTAGTCCTCGACAGACCCATAGCAATCAGCCCCAGCATTTT. V gene TRBV19 combines with J gene TRBJ1-5; D possibly corresponds to TRBD1 (5 bases). Germline V lookup: CDR1 LNHDA, CDR2 SQIVND (reference sequence). Trimming took off 5 bases at V and 0 bases at J, with 14 bases between the two ends. The length of the CDR3 is 16 residues.

V and J are TRBV24-1 and TRBJ1-2, with D possibly TRBD1 on 6 matching bases. The V gene lost 3 bases and the J gene lost 8 bases, with 12 bases spanning the gap. CDR1 is KGHDR, CDR2 SFDVKD, per germline. The CDR3 loop spans 13 amino acids. The CDR3: CATSDESTGGYTF. The CDR3 nucleotides read TGTGCCACCAGTGATGAGTCGACAGGCGGCTACACCTTC.

This clone has just a few counts. The V and J genes are TRBV2 and TRBJ1-5; D not resolved. In germline, CDR1 is SNHLY, CDR2 FYNNEI. The V end lost 4 bases, the J end lost 3 bases, and 10 bases lay between the germline ends. The CDR3 contains 14 residues. CDR3 amino acids: CASSGWENNQPQHF. The CDR3 coding sequence is TGTGCCAGCAGTGGTTGGGAGAACAATCAGCCCCAGCATTTT. The entire variable domain, with the rest obtained from reference TRBV2 and TRBJ1-5, is as follows: EPEVTQTPSHQVTQMGQEVILRCVPISNHLYFYWYRQILGQKVEFLVSFYNNEISEKSEIFDDQFSVERPDGSNFTLKIRSTKLEDSAMYFCASSGWENNQPQHFGDGTRLSIL.

The chain has TRBV18 and TRBJ1-5; 9 nucleotides agree with TRBD1. The CDR3 length is 15 residues. Germline V lookup: CDR1 KGHSH, CDR2 LQKENI. After removal of 6 bases from V and 7 bases from J, the junction contained 10 bases not matched to a gene. CDR3 DNA: TGTGCCAGCTCCCGGGAACAGGGGGCTGGCCAGCCCCAGCATTTT. This translates into CASSREQGAGQPQHF.

This clone was counted many times. CDR3 loop: CASRREGLAQETQYF. In DNA form, the CDR3 reads TGTGCCAGTAGAAGGGAGGGCCTCGCCCAAGAGACCCAGTACTTC. The rearrangement links TRBV19 to TRBJ2-5, with 7 bases matching TRBD2. V gave up 6 bases and J gave up 1 base; unmatched junction bases: 8. CDR1 and CDR2 from the germline V gene are LNHDA and SQIVND (reference sequence). The CDR3 is made up of 15 amino acids.

The chain has TRBV7-8 and TRBJ1-1; no firm D call. Trimming shortened V by 5 bases and J by 2 bases, and 9 bases separated the two germline ends. Germline V gene sequence: CDR1 SGHVS, CDR2 FQNEAQ. CDR3 length: 13 residues. In DNA form, the CDR3 reads TGTGCCAGCAGCATCACAGCTAACACTGAAGCTTTCTTT. Its protein is CASSITANTEAFF.